This T cell receptor beta chain was retrieved from a study of blood T cell repertoires in COVID-19. Study at large: Nucleic acid was either cDNA or gDNA, and it came from T cells, B-cell-depleted T cells, or PBMCs.

Trimming pared 6 bases from V and 1 base from J, leaving 13 bases between. The CDR3 totals 14 residues. The V gene's germline CDR1 is SGHRS and CDR2 YFSETQ. Produced via immunoSEQ multiplex PCR; TCRdb's table is partial and in-frame only. The data contain about 190,000 clones, approximately 80% of them singletons. The source is a woman between 55 and 75 years old with acute COVID-19. Sequenced sample: PBMCs or T cells enriched from blood (not recorded which). J is TRBJ2-5 and V is TRBV5-1, with D maybe TRBD2 (6 bases). In DNA, the CDR3 is TGCGCCAGCAACCGTGGCGGGGCCCAAGAGACCCAGTACTTC. Translation gives CASNRGGAQETQYF.